Sequencing of this TCR beta chain was carried out in a study of T cell repertoires in cytomegalovirus infection. The germline CDR1 and CDR2 sequences are LNHDA and SQIVND (reference sequence). The V and J ends lost 0 bases and 8 bases respectively, with 13 bases between them. CDR3 length: 14 amino acids. Remarks on this clonotype: Its specificity is not known.

TCRdb re-called the reads with MiXCR, one entry per CDR3 protein. The table includes 360,000 or so distinct CDR3 sequences, about 35% detected once. The TCR sequence derives from a human donor in good health (CMV status not recorded). Some clones in this sample may be carry-over from other donors' samples. Source: cultured PBMCs, taken from culture after CMV antigen stimulation. The gene calls are TRBV19 and TRBJ2-5; D uncertain. DNA for the CDR3: TGTGCCAGTAGTATAGATGAAGGTACAAGAACCCAGTACTTC. As protein: CASSIDEGTRTQYF.